This TCR beta chain is drawn from a study of regulatory T cells in long-lasting Graves disease. CDR3 regions were amplified by Arm-PCR using iRepertoire HTBI primers to build TCR beta libraries. In TCRdb, the multiplex PCR reads were re-called with MiXCR into one record per CDR3 protein. The data show 400,000 or so distinct CDR3 sequences, with around 21% seen just once and roughly 20% held by the top ten. Many counts were recorded for this clonotype. At one end, the junction sequence differs from germline, possibly due to a read error. CDR1 and CDR2 from the germline V gene are MRHNA and SNTAGT. CDR3 length: 15 amino acids. Sample time point: persistent/refractory GD, antithyroid drugs over 5 years with positive TRAb. Generation of the TCR library employed RNA extracted from PBMCs.

The sequences come from peripheral blood mononuclear cells (PBMCs), collected when the disease was refractory, from a patient treated with antithyroid drugs. The rearrangement links TRBV6-4 to TRBJ2-6; D call uncertain. The sequence derives from a female donor with Graves disease. CDR3 in DNA: TGTGCCAGCAGTTACTCCCACTCTGGGGCCAACGTCCTGACTTTC. Translation gives CASSYSHSGANVLTF.